This T cell receptor (beta chain) was sequenced during a study of neurological immune-mediated disorders (dated by TCRdb to the late 2010s). For the wider study: Using UMI-based sequencing, the study compared peripheral blood TCR-beta repertoires from patients with HTLV-I-associated myelopathy (HAM/TSP), patients with multiple sclerosis, and healthy controls. The cohort included about 70 subjects: about 15 with HAM/TSP, around 34 with multiple sclerosis, and around 20 healthy controls. Longitudinal samples, technical triplicates and paired sorted CD4+ and CD8+ T-cell subsets, alongside PBMC samples, were included among the roughly 110 TCR-beta libraries. Results and caveats for the whole study, not just this receptor: TCR clonal expansion was highest in HAM/TSP patients and lowest in MS patients, with MS patients falling below even healthy controls. Across subjects, expanded clones never shared an identical CDR3 amino acid sequence, which suggests that the TCR-beta repertoires in every group were private.

cDNA was synthesized by template-switch 5'RACE using a primer carrying a 10-nucleotide random unique molecular identifier by which each TCR transcript was tagged. Each sequencing run produced over 200 million TCR-beta sequences covering 15-18 subjects. The RNeasy kit was used to extract total RNA. TCR-beta VDJ regions were amplified with primers for the TCR constant region and the 5'RACE anchor, using the KAPA Real-time Library Amplification kit. A first PCR added sample indexes and Illumina adaptors, and a second PCR then raised library yield. After Ampure bead purification, the TCR product of roughly 650 bp was size-selected on a 2% E-gel SizeSelection system. Before pooling, libraries had their quality checked on a Bioanalyzer, their concentration measured with Qubit, and their quantity determined with the Kapa Library Quantification kit. An Illumina HiSeq 2500 was used to sequence the libraries paired-end at 2 x 150 bp. To increase sequence diversity, about 24-32% phiX was spiked into each library pool. Processing in the source paper ran as follows. Quality-filtered reads were processed with the UMI-based MiGEC pipeline, and over 85% of raw TCR sequences were removed by the MiGEC pipeline during error correction. IMGT germline references were used for alignment of VDJ genes, and clonotypes were defined by a unique CDR3 amino acid sequence together with V-J genes. VDJtools evaluated clonal expansion, Shannon diversity and CDR3 relatedness (CalcPairwiseDistances, ClusterSamples); CLCbio workbench built phylogenetic trees. Expanded clones were defined as having at least 8 unique UMIs, based on coefficient-of-variation modelling across technical triplicates. Using fastp trimming at Q25 and MiXCR clonotype assembly, TCRdb reanalyzed the public sequencing data and kept in-frame beta chains. Rows matching on CDR3 protein sequence are summarized as one entry with the most common DNA and genes. TCRdb's processing, not the authors' own work, is the source of the V and J calls. This sample has around 80,000 distinct CDR3 sequences in its table, and about a tenth of those were observed once. Jointly, the top ten make up around 1.8% of the sample.

This clonotype appeared many times. It lacks a known antigen. No much larger clone is present one base from it, and per-base qualities are unavailable. The germline V gene sets CDR1 to SGHVS and CDR2 to FQNEAQ. V is clipped by 5 bases and J by 4 bases, and the sequence between their germline boundaries is 15 bases long. The CDR3 starts with the cysteine, ends with the phenylalanine, and has 16 residues. Here the CDR3 DNA is all that survives: 48 bases in frame from base 1. Healthy controls were blood bank volunteers in Maryland, USA. Unsorted PBMC libraries were generated from 2 million PBMCs stored in RNAlater at -80 °C until RNA extraction. Peripheral blood underwent Ficoll-Hypaque density gradient centrifugation to isolate PBMCs, which were then cryopreserved in liquid nitrogen.

The chain joins TRBV7-8 to TRBJ1-6; confidence is insufficient to name the D gene. The sample consisted of PBMCs. The sequence was collected from a man aged 35-49 years in good health. Here is the DNA: TGTGCCAGCAGCCAGAAGCTCGGGTTTTATAATTCACCCCTCCACTTT. This is translated as CASSQKLGFYNSPLHF.